These T cell receptor beta chains were read from a single sample in a study of T cell responses to AZD1222 COVID-19 vaccine. The method was immunoSEQ multiplex PCR; TCRdb's version includes in-frame clones alone and lacks a portion of them. The sample has about 92,000 clones, approximately 87% seen once. Sequenced material: peripheral blood, taken on day 0 of AZD1222 vaccination. The receptors here all came from an adult in good health. CDR3s include the opening cysteine and the closing phenylalanine or tryptophan. A D gene is named only where the DNA matches it firmly. The listing skips clone size in some rows; elsewhere it reads once, few, many or a size class.

V,size,D,J,DNA,CDR3
TRBV12-3/TRBV12-4,few,-,TRBJ1-1,TGTGCCAGCAGTTTAGCACATAACACTGAAGCTTTCTTT,CASSLAHNTEAFF
TRBV5-1,-,TRBD2,TRBJ2-3,TGCGCCAGCAGCTTGGGGAGACTAGCGGGATCAGATACGCAGTATTTT,CASSLGRLAGSDTQYF
TRBV29-1,-,-,TRBJ2-1,TGCAGCGTGTCAGAGGTGTCGGGCTACAATGAGCAGTTCTTC,CSVSEVSGYNEQFF
TRBV7-2,-,-,TRBJ2-7,TGTGCCAGCAGCTCACTCACCCCGGAGCAGTACTTC,CASSSLTPEQYF
TRBV5-5,-,TRBD1,TRBJ1-1,TGTGCCAGCAGCTGGGACAGGGCTCACACTGAAGCTTTCTTT,CASSWDRAHTEAFF
TRBV6-5,-,TRBD2,TRBJ2-1,TGTGCCAGCTTGTTACTAGCGGGAGCCAATGAGCAGTTCTTC,CASLLLAGANEQFF
TRBV11-2,-,-,TRBJ1-1,TGTGCCAGCAACTGGGCTTTCTTT,CASNWAFF
TRBV2,-,TRBD1,TRBJ2-4,TGTGCCAGCAGTGCCTCGACAGGGTCAAGGAACATTCAGTACTTC,CASSASTGSRNIQYF
TRBV6-5,-,-,TRBJ1-5,TGTGCCAGCAGTTACTGGGGAGGTCAGCCCCAGCATTTT,CASSYWGGQPQHF
TRBV6-5,-,-,TRBJ1-5,TGTGCCAGCAGTTCCAACTGGGGGAAAATCCGGCCCCAGCATTTT,CASSSNWGKIRPQHF
TRBV5-6,once,TRBD1,TRBJ2-2,TGTGCCAGCAGCTTGGTGGACAGGGGCACCGGGGAGCTGTTTTTT,CASSLVDRGTGELFF
TRBV5-1,-,-,TRBJ1-2,TGCGCCAGCAGCAGGCCGGGAGAAAGCTCCTATGGCTACACCTTC,CASSRPGESSYGYTF
TRBV6-2/TRBV6-3,-,-,TRBJ1-1,TGTGCCAGCAGTTATCGTAGGACTGAAGCTTTCTTT,CASSYRRTEAFF
TRBV19,-,-,TRBJ1-4,TGTGCCAGTAGTATCCCAGCAACTAATGAAAAACTGTTTTTT,CASSIPATNEKLFF
TRBV12-3/TRBV12-4,-,-,TRBJ1-2,TGTGCCAGCAGCCCCGGGAAAACGGAGGCCTACACCTTC,CASSPGKTEAYTF
TRBV5-1,few,-,TRBJ2-7,TGCGCCAGCAGCTCCATGTTGCAGGGGGGTCGCGAGCAGTACTTC,CASSSMLQGGREQYF
TRBV7-2,-,TRBD1,TRBJ2-3,TGTGCCAGCAGCCCCCGGCCCCAGGGGGCCGGAGATACGCAGTATTTT,CASSPRPQGAGDTQYF
TRBV29-1,-,TRBD2,TRBJ2-7,TGCAGCGTGACCAGGCCCGGGACTATCGTCCACGAGCAGTACTTC,CSVTRPGTIVHEQYF
TRBV5-1,-,TRBD1,TRBJ2-7,TGCGCCAGCAGAAAAACCGGGACAGGGGGCGAGCAGTACTTC,CASRKTGTGGEQYF
TRBV9,-,TRBD2,TRBJ2-1,TGTGCCAGCAGCGTAGGGGGACTAGCGGGAGATGAGCAGTTCTTC,CASSVGGLAGDEQFF
TRBV10-3,-,TRBD1,TRBJ1-4,TGTGCCATCAGCCGGGGACAGGGGGATGAAAAACTGTTTTTT,CAISRGQGDEKLFF
TRBV29-1,-,-,TRBJ1-1,TGCAGCGTTGGGGGGGCGAGCACTGAAGCTTTCTTT,CSVGGASTEAFF
TRBV28,-,-,TRBJ1-4,TGTGCCAGCAGTACTCCCGGGGAGGGCCGAAAAGAAAAACTGTTTTTT,CASSTPGEGRKEKLFF
TRBV5-8,-,TRBD1,TRBJ1-5,TGTGCCAGCAGCACAGACAGGGGGAGGCAGCCCCAGCATTTT,CASSTDRGRQPQHF
TRBV6-6,-,TRBD2,TRBJ2-3,TGTGCCAGCAGTTGGGCGGGGGTCACAGATACGCAGTATTTT,CASSWAGVTDTQYF
TRBV9,-,-,TRBJ2-7,TGTGCCAGCAGCGTCTCCTTTCAGGGGTACGAGCAGTACTTC,CASSVSFQGYEQYF
TRBV28,-,-,TRBJ1-1,TGTGCCAGCAGTTACCAGAAGACCCCACAGGGCACTGAAGCTTTCTTT,CASSYQKTPQGTEAFF
TRBV3-1/TRBV3-2,-,TRBD1,TRBJ2-3,TGTGCCAGCAGCCAAGGACAGGGGGCGGGGACAGATACGCAGTATTTT,CASSQGQGAGTDTQYF
TRBV6-5,-,-,TRBJ2-7,TGTGCCAGCAGGTCCCTAGCGCCCCCCTACGAGCAGTACTTC,CASRSLAPPYEQYF
TRBV9,few,TRBD2,TRBJ2-5,TGTGCCAGCAGCCTCGGACTAGCGGGAGGGCCAGAGACCCAGTACTTC,CASSLGLAGGPETQYF
TRBV7-2,few,TRBD2,TRBJ2-1,TGTGCCAGCAGTCTAGAGGGGACTAGCGGGAGATTCTACAATGAGCAGTTCTTC,CASSLEGTSGRFYNEQFF
TRBV6-2/TRBV6-3,few,-,TRBJ2-6,TGTGCCAGCAGTTACGAGGGAACTGGGGCCAACGTCCTGACTTTC,CASSYEGTGANVLTF
TRBV6-5,-,TRBD1,TRBJ2-7,TGTGCCATTTCCGGGACAGGGGGCGACGAGCAGTACTTC,CAISGTGGDEQYF
TRBV28,-,TRBD2,TRBJ2-1,TGTGCCAGCAGTTTCGCGGGAGGGGCCAGCATAGCGGGAGGGAATGAGCAGTTCTTC,CASSFAGGASIAGGNEQFF
TRBV10-3,-,TRBD1,TRBJ1-4,TGTGCCATCGGTGAAGGGACAGGGCATGAAAAACTGTTTTTT,CAIGEGTGHEKLFF
TRBV6-6,-,-,TRBJ2-1,TGTGCCAGCACCCCCGGGGGTTCCTGGAGTGAGCAGTTCTTC,CASTPGGSWSEQFF
TRBV30,-,TRBD2,TRBJ2-5,TGTGCCTGGAGTCCCTTGGTACTAGCGGGAGGGGGGGGAGATCAAGAGACCCAGTACTTC,CAWSPLVLAGGGGDQETQYF
TRBV28,-,-,TRBJ2-3,TGTGCCACCACCGGAAGTAGTGCTTACACAGATACGCAGTATTTT,CATTGSSAYTDTQYF
TRBV6-5,-,TRBD1,TRBJ2-3,TGTGCCAGCAGCTTAGGACAGGGAGCAGATACGCAGTATTTT,CASSLGQGADTQYF
TRBV9,-,-,TRBJ2-7,TGTGCCAGCAGCGTAGGGGGGGTTAACTACGAGCAGTACTTC,CASSVGGVNYEQYF
TRBV2,-,TRBD1,TRBJ1-2,TGTGCCAGCAGGGACAGGGACTATGGCTACACCTTC,CASRDRDYGYTF
TRBV5-1,-,TRBD1,TRBJ2-7,TGCGCCAGCAGCTTGTACTATTCAGGACAGGGGGCCTACGAGCAGTACTTC,CASSLYYSGQGAYEQYF
TRBV5-1,-,-,TRBJ2-1,TGCGCCAGCAGCCCCTCATCGACCCGGCGGTACAATGAGCAGTTCTTC,CASSPSSTRRYNEQFF
TRBV18,-,-,TRBJ2-3,TGTGCCAGCTCTCGTGTAAGGACAGACACAGATACGCAGTATTTT,CASSRVRTDTDTQYF
TRBV15,-,-,TRBJ2-6,TGTGCCACCAGTCCTCAAGGAAGGTCTGGGGCCAACGTCCTGACTTTC,CATSPQGRSGANVLTF
TRBV5-4,-,TRBD2,TRBJ2-7,TGTGCCAGCAGCACCGGGGGGGCGGACGAGCAGTACTTC,CASSTGGADEQYF
TRBV5-8,-,-,TRBJ1-5,TGTGCCAGCAGCGGAGGCCATGGGCGTCTTAGCAATCAGCCCCAGCATTTT,CASSGGHGRLSNQPQHF
TRBV6-6,once,-,TRBJ1-1,TGTGCCAGCAGTCATGAACCGGTGGACACTGAAGCTTTCTTT,CASSHEPVDTEAFF
TRBV28,few,-,TRBJ2-7,TGTGCCAGCAGTTTACCTACTAGCTTCTACGAGCAGTACTTC,CASSLPTSFYEQYF
TRBV15,-,TRBD2,TRBJ2-2,TGTGCCACCAGCAGAGGAGGCGGGAGGGCCCTCGGGGAGCTGTTTTTT,CATSRGGGRALGELFF